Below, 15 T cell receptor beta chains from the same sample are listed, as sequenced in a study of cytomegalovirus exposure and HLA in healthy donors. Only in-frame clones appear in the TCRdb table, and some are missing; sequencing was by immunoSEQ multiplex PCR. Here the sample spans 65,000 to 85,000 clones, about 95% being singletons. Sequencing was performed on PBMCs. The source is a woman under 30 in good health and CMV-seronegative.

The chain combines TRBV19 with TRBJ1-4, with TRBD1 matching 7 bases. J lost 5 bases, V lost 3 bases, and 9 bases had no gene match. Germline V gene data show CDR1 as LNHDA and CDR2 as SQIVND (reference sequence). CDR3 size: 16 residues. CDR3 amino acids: CASSMGGTAVNEKLFF. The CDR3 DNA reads TGTGCCAGTAGTATGGGTGGGACAGCGGTAAATGAAAAACTGTTTTTT.

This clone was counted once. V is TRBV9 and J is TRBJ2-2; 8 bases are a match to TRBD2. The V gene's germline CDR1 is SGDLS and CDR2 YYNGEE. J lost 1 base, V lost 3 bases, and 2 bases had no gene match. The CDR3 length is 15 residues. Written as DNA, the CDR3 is TGTGCCAGCAGCGGGCTAGCGGGGAACACCGGGGAGCTGTTTTTT. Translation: CASSGLAGNTGELFF.

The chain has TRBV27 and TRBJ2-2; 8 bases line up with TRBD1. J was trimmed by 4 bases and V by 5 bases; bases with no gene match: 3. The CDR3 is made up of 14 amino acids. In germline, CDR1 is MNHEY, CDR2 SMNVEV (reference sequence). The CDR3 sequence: CASSHQGATGELFF. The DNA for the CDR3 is TGTGCCAGCAGTCATCAGGGGGCCACCGGGGAGCTGTTTTTT.

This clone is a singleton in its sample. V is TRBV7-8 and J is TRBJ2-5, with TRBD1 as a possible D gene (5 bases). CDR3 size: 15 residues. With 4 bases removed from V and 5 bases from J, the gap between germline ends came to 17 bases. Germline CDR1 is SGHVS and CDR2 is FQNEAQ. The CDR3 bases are TGTGCCAGCAGCTCCCCCCAGGGTATTAGGGAGACCCAGTACTTC. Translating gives CASSSPQGIRETQYF. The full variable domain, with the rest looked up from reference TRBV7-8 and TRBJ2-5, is GAGVSQSPRYKVAKRGQDVALRCDPISGHVSLFWYQQALGQGPEFLTYFQNEAQLDKSGLPSDRFFAERPEGSVSTLKIQRTQQEDSAVYLCASSSPQGIRETQYFGPGTRLLVL.

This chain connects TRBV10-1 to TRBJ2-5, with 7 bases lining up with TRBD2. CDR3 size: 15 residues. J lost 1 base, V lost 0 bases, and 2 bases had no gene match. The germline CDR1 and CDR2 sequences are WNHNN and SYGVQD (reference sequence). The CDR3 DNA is TGCGCCAGCAGTGAGTCGGGAGGGCCCCAAGAGACCCAGTACTTC. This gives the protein CASSESGGPQETQYF.

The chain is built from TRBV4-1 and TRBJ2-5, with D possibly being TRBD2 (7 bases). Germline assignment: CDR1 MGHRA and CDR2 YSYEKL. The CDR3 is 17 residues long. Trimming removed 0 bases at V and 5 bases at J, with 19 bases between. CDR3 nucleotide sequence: TGCGCCAGCAGCCAAGATACGAGGGGGGGAGTTGGGGAGACCCAGTACTTC. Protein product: CASSQDTRGGVGETQYF.

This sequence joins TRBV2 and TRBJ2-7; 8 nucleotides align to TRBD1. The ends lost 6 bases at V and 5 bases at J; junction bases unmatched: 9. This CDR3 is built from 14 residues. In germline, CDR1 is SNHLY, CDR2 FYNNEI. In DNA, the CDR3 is TGTGCCAGCAGGCGGACAGGGTCCAAACACGAGCAGTACTTC. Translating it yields CASRRTGSKHEQYF.

The CDR3 bases are TGTGCCAGCAGCCCGCGGCCCGAGGACACTGAAGCTTTCTTT. It encodes CASSPRPEDTEAFF. The chain joins TRBV9 to TRBJ1-1; D not certain. Trimming removed 4 bases at V and 3 bases at J, with 13 bases between. The CDR3 extends over 14 amino acids. CDR1 is SGDLS, CDR2 YYNGEE, per germline. Filled out from reference TRBV9 and TRBJ1-1, the complete variable domain reads DSGVTQTPKHLITATGQRVTLRCSPRSGDLSVYWYQQSLDQGLQFLIQYYNGEERAKGNILERFSAQQFPDLHSELNLSSLELGDSALYFCASSPRPEDTEAFFGQGTRLTVV.

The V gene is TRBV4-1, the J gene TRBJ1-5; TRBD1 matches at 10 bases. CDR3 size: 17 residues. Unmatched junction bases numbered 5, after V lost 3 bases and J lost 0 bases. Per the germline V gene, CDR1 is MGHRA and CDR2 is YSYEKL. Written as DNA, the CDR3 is TGCGCCAGCAGCCAGTCCCGACAGGGGGCTAGCAATCAGCCCCAGCATTTT. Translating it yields CASSQSRQGASNQPQHF.

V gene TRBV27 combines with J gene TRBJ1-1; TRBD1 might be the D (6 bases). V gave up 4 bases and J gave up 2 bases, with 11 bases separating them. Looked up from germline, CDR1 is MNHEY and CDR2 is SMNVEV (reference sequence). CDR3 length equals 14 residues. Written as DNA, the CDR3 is TGTGCCAGCAGTTGGACAGAGACTAACACTGAAGCTTTCTTT. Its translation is CASSWTETNTEAFF.

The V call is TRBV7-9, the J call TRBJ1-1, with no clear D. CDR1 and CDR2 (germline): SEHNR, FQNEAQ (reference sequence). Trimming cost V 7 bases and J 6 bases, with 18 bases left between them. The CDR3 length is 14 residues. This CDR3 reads CASKEWRVNPEAFF. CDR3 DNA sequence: TGTGCCAGCAAAGAGTGGAGGGTTAACCCTGAAGCTTTCTTT.

In DNA, the CDR3 is TGTGCCAGCAGCGTAGGTGGTCAGGTAAAGGACTACGAGCAGTACTTC. This codes for CASSVGGQVKDYEQYF. J is TRBJ2-7 and V is TRBV9; the D is unclear. V lost 0 bases to trimming and J lost 3 bases, with 16 bases between them. CDR1 is SGDLS and CDR2 is YYNGEE in the germline V gene. The CDR3 runs to 16 residues.

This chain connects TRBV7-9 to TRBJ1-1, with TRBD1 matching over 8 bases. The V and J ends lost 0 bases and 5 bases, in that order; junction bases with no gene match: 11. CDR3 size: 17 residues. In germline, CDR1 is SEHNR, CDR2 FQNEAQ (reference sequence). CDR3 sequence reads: CASSLARGGQGATEAFF. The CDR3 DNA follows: TGTGCCAGCAGCTTAGCGCGGGGGGGGCAGGGGGCGACTGAAGCTTTCTTT.

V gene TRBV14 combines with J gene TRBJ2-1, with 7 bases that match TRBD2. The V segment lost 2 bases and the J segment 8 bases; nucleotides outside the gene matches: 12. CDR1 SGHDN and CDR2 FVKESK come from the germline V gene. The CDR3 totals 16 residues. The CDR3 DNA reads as TGTGCCAGCAGCCAATACCCTCGCGGGAGTCTCTATGAGCAGTTCTTC. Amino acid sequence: CASSQYPRGSLYEQFF.

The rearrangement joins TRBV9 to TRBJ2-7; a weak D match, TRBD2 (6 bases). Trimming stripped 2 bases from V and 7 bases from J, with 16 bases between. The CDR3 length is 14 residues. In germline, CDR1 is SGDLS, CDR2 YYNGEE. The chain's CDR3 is CASSVGGVVGEQYF. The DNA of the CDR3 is TGTGCCAGCAGCGTGGGGGGAGTCGTAGGTGAGCAGTACTTC.